This T cell receptor beta chain was sequenced for a study of CD8 T cells in ankylosing spondylitis. This clonotype was found a few times. CDR3 length equals 14 residues. Per the germline V gene, CDR1 is MDHEN and CDR2 is SYDVKM. V was cut by 6 bases and J by 3 bases, with 15 bases left in between. Via MiXCR, TCRdb re-called the 5' RACE reads, giving one row per CDR3 protein. The sample carries about 350,000 distinct CDR3 sequences, roughly 20% recorded once. The V gene is TRBV28, the J gene TRBJ2-7, with D tentatively TRBD1 (6 bases). This TCR was recovered from a male donor with ankylosing spondylitis or in good health (not recorded which). The source material was blood, either unsorted or a sorted T cell fraction (not recorded which). This CDR3 reads CASSSQGFLYEQYF. CDR3 in DNA: TGTGCCAGCAGCTCACAGGGTTTTCTCTACGAGCAGTACTTC. The entire variable domain, with the rest obtained from reference TRBV28 and TRBJ2-7, is as follows: DVKVTQSSRYLVKRTGEKVFLECVQDMDHENMFWYRQDPGLGLRLIYFSYDVKMKEKGDIPEGYSVSREKKERFSLILESASTNQTSMYLCASSSQGFLYEQYFGPGTRLTVT.